Listed here is a single TCR beta chain. CDR3 length: 15 residues. V was cut by 7 bases and J by 0 bases, with 13 bases left in between. Germline V gene lookup returns CDR1 SGHDN and CDR2 FVKESK. The data originate from a study of CD8+ T cells in alopecia areata. Sequencing used cDNA as its template, made by extracting RNA and reverse transcribing it. Measured with immunoSEQ multiplex PCR; TCRdb has only the in-frame clones, and not every one. The sample holds 180,000 or so clones, about 70% seen once. V usage is TRBV14 and J usage is TRBJ2-1; D is possibly TRBD1 or TRBD2 (5 bases each). This receptor was obtained from a human donor with alopecia areata. The specimen comprised CD8+ T cells sorted from blood, sampled at week 0. Here the CDR3 reads CASKGSGTSYNEQFF. Here the CDR3 DNA reads TGTGCCAGCAAGGGAAGTGGGACCTCCTACAATGAGCAGTTCTTC.